The 15 T cell receptor beta chains given below trace back to one sample, sequenced in a study of graft-versus-host responses after intestinal transplantation. Profiled with immunoSEQ multiplex PCR; TCRdb holds only in-frame clones, not every one. The profile covers 20,000 to 25,000 clones, with 35% to 50% appearing a single time and over 1.5% taken by the ten largest. There were approximately 200,000 CFSE-labeled responder cells plated together with approximately 200,000 irradiated, violet-dye-labeled stimulator cells. The specimen was alloreactive CD8+ T cells from a mixed lymphocyte reaction culture, collected before intestinal transplant. Stated subset: CFSE-low proliferating T cells sorted from approximately 6-day pre-transplant mixed lymphocyte reaction (GvH or HvG direction). The receptors shown here come from a human patient who received an intestinal transplant.

This chain connects TRBV28 to TRBJ2-5; 9 bases fit TRBD1. The end of the DNA aligns better with TRBJ2-7, so the J call may be wrong. This CDR3 has 15 amino acids. CDR1 is MDHEN, CDR2 SYDVKM, per germline. The CDR3 nucleotides are TGTGCCAAACGGGACAGGGAACGAGGCTCCTACGAGCAGTACTTC. This translates into CAKRDRERGSYEQYF.

The rearrangement links TRBV7-3 to TRBJ1-2; the match to TRBD1 covers 7 bases. There are 12 residues in the CDR3. Germline CDR1 is SGHTA and CDR2 is FQGTGA. The CDR3 bases are TGTGCGATTTTGACAGGGACCTATGGCTACACCTTC. It translates to CAILTGTYGYTF.

The V call is TRBV27, the J call TRBJ1-4, with no clear D. The CDR3 runs to 15 residues. The ends were cut back, 5 bases at V and 8 bases at J, with 18 bases in the middle. CDR1 and CDR2 from the germline V gene are MNHEY and SMNVEV (reference sequence). The CDR3 here is CASSPLGRRGEKLFF. The CDR3 DNA sequence: TGTGCCAGCAGTCCCCTTGGCAGGAGAGGCGAAAAACTGTTTTTT.

In its sample, this clone ranks as medium-sized. The rearrangement joins TRBV6-5 to TRBJ2-7, with D perhaps matching TRBD2 (6 bases). This CDR3 spans 12 amino acids. Deletions cut 10 bases from V and 12 bases from J, with 22 bases between. Looked up from germline, CDR1 is MNHEY and CDR2 is SVGAGI. CDR3 residues: CATGEVRVGRYF. CDR3 nucleotides: TGTGCCACGGGGGAGGTGAGAGTGGGAAGGTACTTC.

This clone is termed medium-sized. V is TRBV19 and J is TRBJ2-7; 11 bases are a match to TRBD2. The CDR3 spans 15 residues. The junction had 10 bases not matched to a gene; V was cut back by 6 bases and J by 6 bases. CDR1 LNHDA and CDR2 SQIVND come from the germline V gene (reference sequence). CDR3 sequence (DNA): TGTGCCAGTAGCACGGGACTAGCGGTCTTCGCCGAGCAGTACTTC. Protein product: CASSTGLAVFAEQYF. The whole variable domain, remainder taken from reference TRBV19 and TRBJ2-7, is DGGITQSPKYLFRKEGQNVTLSCEQNLNHDAMYWYRQDPGQGLRLIYYSQIVNDFQKGDIAEGYSVSREKKESFPLTVTSAQKNPTAFYLCASSTGLAVFAEQYFGPGTRLTVT.

The rearrangement links TRBV10-1 to TRBJ2-3; TRBD2 agrees at 9 bases. This CDR3 is 17 amino acids long. V was clipped by 0 bases and J by 6 bases; unmatched bases: 10. Per the germline V gene, CDR1 is WNHNN and CDR2 is SYGVQD (reference sequence). In nucleotides, the CDR3 is TGCGCCAGCAGTGAGTCTCCGCGGGAGGGCCTTGTCGATACGCAGTATTTT. Amino acid sequence: CASSESPREGLVDTQYF.

V gene TRBV10-3 combines with J gene TRBJ2-7; the match to TRBD1 covers 9 bases. The CDR3 is made up of 15 amino acids. The V and J ends lost 3 bases and 7 bases, in that order; junction bases with no gene match: 10. Germline loops: CDR1 ENHRY, CDR2 SYGVKD. The CDR3 sequence: CAISDPRDRVREQYF. CDR3 DNA: TGTGCCATCAGTGACCCCCGGGACAGGGTACGGGAGCAGTACTTC.

This clone was counted only a few times. The chain recombines TRBV7-9 with TRBJ2-3; TRBD1 agrees at 8 bases. Germline loops: CDR1 SEHNR, CDR2 FQNEAQ (reference sequence). V lost 2 bases to trimming and J lost 2 bases; unmatched junction nucleotides: 3. This CDR3 has 15 amino acids. CDR3 sequence reads: CASSLTGGLTDTQYF. The CDR3 DNA reads TGTGCCAGCAGCTTAACAGGGGGTCTCACAGATACGCAGTATTTT.

The genes are TRBV9 and TRBJ2-1, with 8 nucleotides matching TRBD2. J gave up 10 bases and V 0 bases, and 12 bases lay outside the gene matches. Germline V gives CDR1 SGDLS, CDR2 YYNGEE. The CDR3 length is 16 residues. The CDR3 nucleotides read TGTGCCAGCAGCGTAGGCCCTAGCGGGTCTGGGGGGGAGCAGTTCTTC. Translated: CASSVGPSGSGGEQFF.

The rearrangement joins TRBV5-1 to TRBJ1-2, with D unresolved. CDR1 is SGHRS and CDR2 is YFSETQ in the germline V gene. The CDR3 is 12 amino acids. Trimming took 2 bases from V and 14 from J, leaving 16 bases between them. Here the CDR3 reads CASSLVGLLRTF. The CDR3 DNA reads TGCGCCAGCAGCTTAGTTGGACTGCTCAGAACCTTC.

The rearrangement links TRBV7-9 to TRBJ2-1; D is unresolved. Germline CDR1 is SEHNR and CDR2 is FQNEAQ (reference sequence). CDR3 length: 11 residues. V was clipped by 2 bases and J by 10 bases, with 6 bases between them. The CDR3 sequence is CASSLPGEQFF. The CDR3, as DNA: TGTGCCAGCAGCTTACCAGGCGAGCAGTTCTTC.

The rearrangement links TRBV15 to TRBJ1-2; 10 nucleotides agree with TRBD1. V shed 5 bases and J 5 bases; nucleotides not matched to a gene: 11. Germline CDR1 reads LNHNV; CDR2 reads YYDKDF (reference sequence). The CDR3 totals 16 residues. The CDR3, as DNA: TGTGCCACCAGCCCTACGGAGGGGACAGGGGATTATGGCTACACCTTC. Amino acids: CATSPTEGTGDYGYTF.

The rearrangement links TRBV19 to TRBJ2-3; D may be TRBD1 or TRBD2 (6 bases each). The germline V and J ends were trimmed by 5 bases and 4 bases, with 19 bases remaining between them. The CDR3 loop spans 16 amino acids. Germline V gene lookup returns CDR1 LNHDA and CDR2 SQIVND (reference sequence). The CDR3 bases are TGTGCCAGTAGTCCCATCGGGTGGGGGGCCCCAGATACGCAGTATTTT. As protein: CASSPIGWGAPDTQYF.

This sequence joins TRBV4-3 and TRBJ2-7; D possibly corresponds to TRBD2 (5 bases). The CDR3 extends over 16 amino acids. Germline CDR1 LGHNA, CDR2 YSLEER. Trimming shortened V by 3 bases and J by 1 base, and 16 bases separated the two germline ends. In nucleotides, the CDR3 is TGCGCCAGCAGCCAGGGCGCCGGGATCAATTCCTACGAGCAGTACTTC. Translated: CASSQGAGINSYEQYF.

This clone was counted once. The chain links TRBV25-1 to TRBJ1-1; D is possibly TRBD1 (5 bases). Germline loops: CDR1 MGHDK, CDR2 SYGVNS. The CDR3 loop spans 13 amino acids. The V and J ends lost 4 bases and 6 bases respectively, with 12 bases between them. The CDR3 DNA reads TGTGCCAGCAGTGTTGGGGCTAGGCCTGAAGCTTTCTTT. It yields the protein CASSVGARPEAFF. Filled out from reference TRBV25-1 and TRBJ1-1, the complete variable domain reads EADIYQTPRYLVIGTGKKITLECSQTMGHDKMYWYQQDPGMELHLIHYSYGVNSTEKGDLSSESTVSRIRTEHFPLTLESARPSHTSQYLCASSVGARPEAFFGQGTRLTVV.